This T cell receptor (beta chain) was captured by sequencing in a study of shared clonotypes between healthy human individuals. Study results and caveats: Donor clonotype sharing was expected to depend on sequencing depth. Non-shared clonotypes had lower generation probabilities than clonotypes shared by all four sorted-subset donors.

The germline V and J ends were trimmed by 6 bases and 1 base, with 16 bases remaining between them. CDR1 is MDHEN and CDR2 is SYDVKM in the germline V gene. The CDR3 consists of 15 residues. On this clone: Its matching antigen is unknown.

Profiled with immunoSEQ multiplex PCR; TCRdb holds only in-frame clones, not every one. The data contain about 120,000 clones, under 70% of them singletons. The genes are TRBV28 and TRBJ2-7, with TRBD2 as a possible D gene (7 bases). The sequenced sample consisted of memory CD8+ T cells sorted from blood. This sample's subset: CD45RO+ cells pooled with CCR7-negative TemRA cells. The receptor was isolated from a young woman in good health. Written as DNA, the CDR3 is TGTGCCAGCAGGGGGGCGGGGGAGTCGTCCTACGAGCAGTACTTC. This sequence encodes CASRGAGESSYEQYF.